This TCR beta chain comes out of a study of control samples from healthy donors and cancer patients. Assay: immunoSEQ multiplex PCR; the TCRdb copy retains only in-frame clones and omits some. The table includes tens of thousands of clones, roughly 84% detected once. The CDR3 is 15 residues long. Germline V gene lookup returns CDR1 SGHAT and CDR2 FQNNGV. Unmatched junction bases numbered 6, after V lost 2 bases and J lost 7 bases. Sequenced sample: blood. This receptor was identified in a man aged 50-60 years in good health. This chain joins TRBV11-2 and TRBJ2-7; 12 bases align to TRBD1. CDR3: CASSLTGQGAWEQYF. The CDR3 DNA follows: TGTGCCAGCAGCTTAACGGGACAGGGGGCATGGGAGCAGTACTTC. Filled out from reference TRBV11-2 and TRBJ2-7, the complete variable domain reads EAGVAQSPRYKIIEKRQSVAFWCNPISGHATLYWYQQILGQGPKLLIQFQNNGVVDDSQLPKDRFSAERLKGVDSTLKIQPAKLEDSAVYLCASSLTGQGAWEQYFGPGTRLTVT.